The entry that follows covers one TCR beta chain sequence. By its share of the sample, this clonotype is medium-sized (0.01 to 0.1%). Which antigen it targets is not known. Base qualities are not recorded, but no much larger clone differs from it by a single base. These data are taken from a study (TCRdb year 2017). Study-wide context: To characterize human CD8+ TCR repertoires that recognize immunodominant viral antigens, the researchers relied on sequence and structural analyses.

The investigation overall reported the following: CD8+ TCR repertoires specific to different immunodominant viral antigens were reported to be distinct from each other and highly diverse.

Instrument used: Illumina HiSeq 2500. The raw public reads went through TCRdb reprocessing: fastp at Q25, MiXCR clone calling, in-frame beta chains kept. Identical CDR3 protein sequences are pooled into one entry, listed with their most common genes and DNA. This sample comprises 1,500 to 2,000 distinct CDR3 sequences, 25% to 35% of them detected only once. Approximately 6.1% of the sample lies in the top ten. The germline V gene provides CDR1 SGHRS and CDR2 YFSETQ. The CDR3 spans 11 residues, from the cysteine through the phenylalanine. CDR3 DNA only is kept here, 33 bases in frame from base 1. V is shortened by 2 bases, J by 4 bases, and the region joining them spans 1 base.

Material: CD8+ T cells (not recorded whether cultured). This receptor was taken from a female donor. This chain is built from TRBV5-1 and TRBJ2-1, with the identity of the D gene unclear. The CDR3 has the sequence CASSLYNEQFF. The nucleotide sequence is TGCGCCAGCAGCTTATACAATGAGCAGTTCTTC. The CDR3 plus the reference TRBV5-1 and TRBJ2-1 genes for the other parts give the full variable domain: KAGVTQTPRYLIKTRGQQVTLSCSPISGHRSVSWYQQTPGQGLQFLFEYFSETQRNKGNFPGRFSGRQFSNSRSEMNVSTLELGDSALYLCASSLYNEQFFGPGTRLTVL.